The present T cell receptor beta chain was sequenced within a study of T cells in Graves' hyperthyroidism and ophthalmopathy (dated 2019 in TCRdb). A note on the overall study: To identify distinguishing TCR V-J signatures, a discovery cohort of about a hundred patients was used, comprising 43 with Graves' ophthalmopathy and 55 to 65 with stable Graves' hyperthyroidism. Prospective prediction of ophthalmopathy was tested in an independent validation cohort consisting of some 19 hyperthyroidism patients and approximately 16 patients who later progressed to ophthalmopathy. The approximately 100 discovery patients were divided at random into training and test sets in a 7:3 ratio. The study also compared thyroid tissue and blood T-cell repertoires from roughly 6 Graves' hyperthyroidism patients. Following sampling, methimazole starting at 30 mg daily was given to hyperthyroidism patients, and high-dose intravenous methylprednisolone was given to ophthalmopathy patients. The paper describes TCR Vbeta CDR3 sequencing of some 130 peripheral blood samples, made up of approximately 40 ophthalmopathy patients, around 78 hyperthyroidism patients and roughly 17 progressor patients. What the research found in general, with its limitations: In validation, progression to ophthalmopathy was predicted by the model with about 70% sensitivity and 72% to 85% specificity, a median of roughly six months before onset. Sample size was not statistically predetermined, and investigators were not blinded to group allocation. In cross-validation, a model built on a 13 V-J signature told ophthalmopathy apart from stable hyperthyroidism with under 90% sensitivity and roughly 81% specificity, and in testing the same model reached 80%/75%. Most expanded thyroid clonotypes (frequency above 0.001) were also found in blood, which suggests that blood repertoires may mirror thyroid immune responses.

Stable Graves' hyperthyroidism was defined as the absence of progression to ophthalmopathy over 18 months of follow-up. Hyperthyroidism patients were newly diagnosed, with disease duration under 2 months, and aged 18 to 65 years. Any patient with an uncontrolled infection, another autoimmune disease, pregnancy or lactation was excluded. Clinical symptoms, serum thyroxine and TRAb, thyroid ultrasound, and orbital computed tomography formed the basis for the diagnoses. Total RNA was extracted with Trizol reagent, and quality was checked on an Agilent 2100 Bioanalyzer. The TCR beta CDR3 regions were amplified from RNA transcripts. The first round of RT-PCR for the TCR CDR3 was performed with the HTBI primer set and the Qiagen OneStep RT-PCR kit. Libraries were constructed in a second round of multiplex PCR, after which size selection and purification were performed. Sequencing of the libraries was done on an Illumina HiSeq2000 using paired-end 100 bp reads. The original pipeline was this. Raw data were processed with SOAPnuke, discarding reads with adapters, uncalled bases, mean Phred below 15, or no exact constant-primer or identifier match. COPE v1.2.5 was used to merge high-quality paired reads, and clonotypes were defined as unique nucleotide sequences. MiTCR v1.1 was used to align clonotypes to the IMGT TRBV, TRBD and TRBJ reference segments. Analysis was restricted to V-J combinations with a frequency above 0.0001, which covered about 99% of repertoires. The TCS score was defined as F50 (clonal expansion) divided by E x V (chaos), with BLOSUM62-based TCRdist calculated between CDR3 peptides within each V-J. Welch's t-statistics and random forest reduced 450 to 600 V-J features to roughly 13, which were used in a naive Bayes classifier (R e1071). The Morisita-Horn index was used to measure how similar the thyroid and blood repertoires were. TCRdb applied fastp at Q25 and MiXCR to the public reads, then kept only in-frame beta chains. Rows with a matching CDR3 protein are joined into one entry that keeps the most common DNA and genes. The V and J calls here are based on TCRdb, not the publication. This sample has about 610,000 distinct CDR3 sequences in its table, and around 46% of those were observed once. In total, the top ten clones hold about 7.8% of the sample.

From cysteine to phenylalanine, the CDR3 is 15 amino acids long. CDR3 DNA only is kept here, 45 bases in frame from base 1. Sequences SNHLY (CDR1) and FYNNEI (CDR2) are obtained from the germline V gene. Germline trimming: 4 bases from V, 2 bases from J; junction bases outside gene matches: 4. Ten or more counts support this clonotype. There is no known antigen for this receptor. Nothing much larger sits one base from this clone, and base qualities are not available. What was sequenced was peripheral blood or thyroid tissue (not recorded which). The chain uses TRBV2 and TRBJ1-2, and 10 junction bases match TRBD1. The source of this sequence is a woman between 18 and 29 years old with Graves' hyperthyroidism. The CDR3 reads as follows: CASSARQGANYGYTF. The sequence in DNA is TGTGCCAGCAGTGCTAGACAGGGGGCGAACTATGGCTACACCTTC.